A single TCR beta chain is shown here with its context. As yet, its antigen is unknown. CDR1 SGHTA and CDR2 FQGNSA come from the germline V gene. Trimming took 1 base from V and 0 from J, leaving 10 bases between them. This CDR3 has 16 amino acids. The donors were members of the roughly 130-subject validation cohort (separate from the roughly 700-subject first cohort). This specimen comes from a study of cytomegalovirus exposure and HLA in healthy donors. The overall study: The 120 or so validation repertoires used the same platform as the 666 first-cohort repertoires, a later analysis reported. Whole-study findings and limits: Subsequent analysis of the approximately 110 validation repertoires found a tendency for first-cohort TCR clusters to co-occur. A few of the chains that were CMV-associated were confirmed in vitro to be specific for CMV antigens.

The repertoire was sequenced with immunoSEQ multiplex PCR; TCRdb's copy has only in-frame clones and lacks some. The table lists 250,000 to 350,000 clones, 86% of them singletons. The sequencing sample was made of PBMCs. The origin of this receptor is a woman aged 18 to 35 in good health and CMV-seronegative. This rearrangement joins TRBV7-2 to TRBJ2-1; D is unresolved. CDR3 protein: CASSLVILSSYNEQFF. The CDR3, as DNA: TGTGCCAGCAGCTTAGTTATACTAAGCTCCTACAATGAGCAGTTCTTC.